This passage covers 19 T cell receptor beta chains from one sample sequenced in a study of early T cells in non-severe SARS-CoV-2 infection. TCRdb reanalysed the 5' RACE reads using MiXCR and keeps one entry per CDR3 protein. Altogether 30,000 to 40,000 distinct CDR3 sequences are present, roughly 7.1% being singletons, with the ten largest covering about 13%. The sequenced sample was whole blood, obtained at baseline. Every receptor here comes from an adult who was a healthcare worker with PCR-confirmed SARS-CoV-2 infection or an uninfected control (not recorded which).

Many counts were recorded for this clonotype. The chain couples TRBV29-1 to TRBJ2-7; 8 bases align to TRBD1. The ends lost 7 bases at V and 3 bases at J; junction bases unmatched: 5. This CDR3 comprises 12 residues. Germline V gives CDR1 SQVTM, CDR2 ANQGSEA. CDR3 protein: CSALTGDYEQYF. The CDR3, as DNA: TGCAGCGCCCTGACAGGGGACTACGAGCAGTACTTC.

This clonotype came up many times. This chain joins TRBV5-4 and TRBJ1-6; 10 bases match TRBD1. This CDR3 is 15 amino acids long. Germline CDR1 reads SGHNT; CDR2 reads YYREEE (reference sequence). With 2 bases clipped from V and 7 bases from J, the junction kept 3 bases outside the gene matches. The CDR3 nucleotides read TGTGCCAGCAGCTTTAAGGGACAGGGGAATTCACCCCTCCACTTT. This sequence encodes CASSFKGQGNSPLHF.

The V and J genes are TRBV12-3 or TRBV12-4 and TRBJ2-3; either TRBD1 or TRBD2 may fit D (5 bases each). With 3 bases removed from V and 0 bases from J, the gap between germline ends came to 13 bases. CDR3 length: 16 amino acids. The CDR3 nucleotides read TGTGCCAGCAGTTTCCGGGGCCCTCCTAGCACAGATACGCAGTATTTT. This codes for CASSFRGPPSTDTQYF.

This sequence joins TRBV2 and TRBJ1-5; D is possibly TRBD1 (5 bases). CDR3 length: 13 residues. Trimming stripped 4 bases from V and 3 bases from J, with 7 bases between. Germline V gene lookup returns CDR1 SNHLY and CDR2 FYNNEI. The CDR3 DNA follows: TGTGCCAGCAGTGCAGGGTACAATCAGCCCCAGCATTTT. The encoded protein is CASSAGYNQPQHF.

In this sample, this clonotype turned up many times. V usage is TRBV20-1 and J usage is TRBJ2-3; D call uncertain. V was cut by 2 bases and J by 2 bases, with 8 bases left in between. Looked up from germline, CDR1 is DFQATT and CDR2 is SNEGSKA (reference sequence). The CDR3 runs to 13 residues. The CDR3 coding sequence is TGCAGTGCTAGATCGCGGTACACAGATACGCAGTATTTT. This gives the protein CSARSRYTDTQYF.

This clonotype was counted ten times or more. The chain employs TRBV29-1 and TRBJ2-1, with a tentative D call TRBD2 (6 bases). V was trimmed by 4 bases and J by 4 bases, leaving 14 bases between them. Germline CDR1 reads SQVTM; CDR2 reads ANQGSEA. The CDR3 is 14 residues long. As DNA, the CDR3 is TGCAGCGTTGTGGGGGACTTACTGTACAATGAGCAGTTCTTC. It is translated as CSVVGDLLYNEQFF.

The CDR3 DNA is TGTGCCAGCAGCCAGCGGGGCGATCAGCCCCAGCATTTT. It translates to CASSQRGDQPQHF. V is TRBV7-2 and J is TRBJ1-5; D may be TRBD1 (5 bases). The CDR3 sequence is 13 residues long. Deletions cut 5 bases from V and 5 bases from J, with 10 bases between. Germline CDR1 SGHTA, CDR2 FQGNSA.

This clonotype came up many times. The V gene is TRBV7-2, the J gene TRBJ2-7; unclear D gene. The V end lost 1 base, the J end lost 5 bases, and 6 bases lay between the germline ends. The CDR3 covers 12 residues. Germline CDR1 is SGHTA and CDR2 is FQGNSA. In DNA, the CDR3 is TGTGCCAGCAGCTTAGATTCGGACGAGCAGTACTTC. This codes for CASSLDSDEQYF.

This clonotype was detected ten times or more. The chain links TRBV7-2 to TRBJ2-3, with D unclear. The CDR3 extends over 16 amino acids. Germline CDR1 and CDR2: SGHTA and FQGNSA. V lost 0 bases and J lost 3, with 13 bases in between. CDR3 loop: CASSLAPGGGTDTQYF. CDR3 DNA: TGTGCCAGCAGCTTAGCGCCAGGCGGTGGGACAGATACGCAGTATTTT.

In its sample, this clonotype was seen a few times. The CDR3 loop is CASSLGLAGNEQFF. The CDR3 DNA reads as TGTGCCAGCAGCTTAGGACTAGCGGGGAATGAGCAGTTCTTC. The chain combines TRBV7-6 with TRBJ2-1, with 11 bases fitting TRBD2. The CDR3 is made up of 14 amino acids. CDR1 and CDR2 from the germline V gene are SGHVS and FNYEAQ. Trimming took 1 base from V and 7 from J; bases not matched to a gene: 0.

The J gene is TRBJ2-4, the V gene TRBV28, with 8 bases aligning to TRBD1. This CDR3 region has 16 residues. After removal of 6 bases from V and 4 bases from J, the junction contained 11 bases not matched to a gene. Germline lookup yields CDR1 MDHEN and CDR2 SYDVKM. This CDR3 is CASSPTGQGKKNIQYF. CDR3 nucleotides: TGTGCCAGCAGCCCTACCGGACAGGGCAAAAAAAACATTCAGTACTTC.

This clonotype appeared many times. V gene TRBV6-1 combines with J gene TRBJ2-7; D is unclear. Germline V gene data show CDR1 as MNHNS and CDR2 as SASEGT. V shed 0 bases and J shed 7 bases, with 13 bases lying between them. This CDR3 spans 14 amino acids. CDR3 in DNA: TGTGCCAGCAGTGAAGCCAAAAACACCAGGGAGCAGTACGTC. Translated: CASSEAKNTREQYV.

This clonotype was seen repeatedly, ten times or more. Germline is not matched at one junction end, which may reflect a read error. This chain connects TRBV27 to TRBJ1-1; TRBD1 matches at 9 bases. The germline V gene encodes CDR1 MNHEY and CDR2 SMNVEV (reference sequence). The length of the CDR3 is 13 residues. CDR3: CASSSYRGLEVFF. The CDR3 DNA follows: TGTGCCAGCAGTTCCTACAGGGGGCTCGAAGTTTTCTTT.

The rearrangement links TRBV5-6 to TRBJ1-5; the D gene is possibly TRBD1 (5 bases). Deletions cut 3 bases from V and 7 bases from J, with 17 bases between. This CDR3 region has 15 residues. Germline loops: CDR1 SGHDT, CDR2 YYEEEE. CDR3 region: CASSSGRQGDQPQHF. Here the CDR3 DNA reads TGTGCCAGCAGCTCCGGGCGCCAAGGGGACCAGCCCCAGCATTTT.

CDR3: CASSRRLAGAAEQYF. Written as DNA, the CDR3 is TGTGCCAGCAGCCGTAGACTAGCGGGAGCGGCCGAGCAGTACTTC. The chain combines TRBV28 with TRBJ2-7, with 12 bases that match TRBD2. Trimming removed 6 bases from V and 6 bases from J; junction bases left unmatched: 9. This CDR3 has 15 amino acids. From germline, CDR1 is MDHEN and CDR2 SYDVKM.

There are many counts of this clonotype. The gene calls are TRBV9 and TRBJ1-2, with unresolved D. V lost 0 bases, J lost 4 bases, and 10 bases lay in between. CDR3 size: 14 residues. Germline V gene sequence: CDR1 SGDLS, CDR2 YYNGEE. The CDR3 spells CASSVDPAVYGYTF. The CDR3 coding sequence is TGTGCCAGCAGCGTAGATCCAGCTGTCTATGGCTACACCTTC.

This clonotype was observed at least ten times. The gene calls are TRBV5-5 and TRBJ2-7; TRBD2 is a possible D gene (6 bases). V lost 1 base and J 0 bases, leaving 11 bases between the germline ends. The CDR3 loop spans 15 amino acids. Germline V gene lookup returns CDR1 SGHKS and CDR2 YYEKEE (reference sequence). Written as DNA, the CDR3 is TGTGCCAGCAGCTTGCGGCCGGACTACTCCTACGAGCAGTACTTC. Protein: CASSLRPDYSYEQYF. Combining the CDR3 with reference TRBV5-5 and TRBJ2-7 gives the whole variable domain DAGVTQSPTHLIKTRGQQVTLRCSPISGHKSVSWYQQVLGQGPQFIFQYYEKEERGRGNFPDRFSARQFPNYSSELNVNALLLGDSALYLCASSLRPDYSYEQYFGPGTRLTVT.

This clonotype was recorded many times. The V and J genes are TRBV20-1 and TRBJ1-5; possibly TRBD1 for D (6 bases). Germline values: CDR1 DFQATT, CDR2 SNEGSKA (reference sequence). Trimming took 2 bases from V and 1 from J, leaving 12 bases between them. The CDR3 runs to 15 residues. This CDR3 reads CSARPGGSSNQPQHF. CDR3 DNA: TGCAGTGCTAGACCCGGGGGCTCGAGCAATCAGCCCCAGCATTTT.

This clonotype rates as medium-sized (0.01 to 0.1%). The chain combines TRBV5-1 with TRBJ2-7; D gene ambiguous. The CDR3 has 14 amino acids. V was shortened by 0 bases and J by 0 bases, with 7 bases between the two germline ends. Germline V gives CDR1 SGHRS, CDR2 YFSETQ. The DNA for the CDR3 is TGCGCCAGCAGCTTGGCCGGCAGCTCCTACGAGCAGTACTTC. This encodes CASSLAGSSYEQYF.